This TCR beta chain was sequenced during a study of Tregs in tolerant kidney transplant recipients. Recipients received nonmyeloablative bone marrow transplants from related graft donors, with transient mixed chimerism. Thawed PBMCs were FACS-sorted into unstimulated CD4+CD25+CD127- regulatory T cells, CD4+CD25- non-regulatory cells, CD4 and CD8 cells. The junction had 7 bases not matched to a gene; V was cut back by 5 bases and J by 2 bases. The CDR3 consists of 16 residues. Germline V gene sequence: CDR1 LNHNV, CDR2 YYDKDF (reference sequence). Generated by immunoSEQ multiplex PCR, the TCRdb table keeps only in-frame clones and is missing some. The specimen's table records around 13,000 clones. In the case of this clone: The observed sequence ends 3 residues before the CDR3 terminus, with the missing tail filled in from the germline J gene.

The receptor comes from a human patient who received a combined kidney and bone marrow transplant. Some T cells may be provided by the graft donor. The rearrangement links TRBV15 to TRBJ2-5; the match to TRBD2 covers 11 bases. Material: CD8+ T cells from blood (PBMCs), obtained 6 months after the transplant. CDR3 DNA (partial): TGTGCCACCAGCCCGGGTAGCGGGAGGGATCAAGAGACC. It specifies CATSPGSGRDQET. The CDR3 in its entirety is CATSPGSGRDQETQYF.